The sequence of this T cell receptor beta chain was determined in a study of cytomegalovirus exposure and HLA in healthy donors. This clone turned up a few times. The antigen remains undetermined. The identical CDR3 is also encoded by other nucleotide sequences in the sample. Study-wide points: The authors listed 150 to 200 TCR beta chains as cytomegalovirus-associated.

Vbeta (60) and Jbeta (13) primers were used in the PCR. TCRdb keeps only in-frame clones here, not all; method: immunoSEQ multiplex PCR. The sample has about 130,000 clones; about 74% are singletons. Germline assignment: CDR1 LNHDA and CDR2 SQIVND (reference sequence). This CDR3 is built from 13 residues. Trimming shortened V by 5 bases and J by 5 bases, and 9 bases separated the two germline ends. The specimen sequenced was PBMCs. The clonotype was recovered from a woman aged 45 to 65 in good health and CMV-seropositive. The V and J genes are TRBV19 and TRBJ1-4, with TRBD1 as a possible D gene (6 bases). The CDR3 here is CASSGTRNEKLFF. DNA of the CDR3: TGTGCCAGTAGTGGGACAAGAAATGAAAAACTGTTTTTT.